These T cell receptor beta chains were read from a single sample in a study of blood T cell repertoires in COVID-19. The data were produced by immunoSEQ multiplex PCR, yet TCRdb's version contains in-frame clones alone and is incomplete. Of 100,000 to 120,000 clones listed, about 85% are singletons. Sequencing was done on a sample of peripheral blood. The receptors were sampled from a human donor in a cohort sampled during active COVID-19. CDR3s include the opening cysteine and the closing phenylalanine or tryptophan. The order of the fields is V gene, clone size, J gene, D gene, CDR3 length, CDR3 DNA, CDR3 protein. A D gene is named only where the DNA matches it firmly. Not all rows give a size; the values are once, few, many and, for expanded clones, a class.

TRBV2	few	TRBJ1-6	NA	13	TGTGCCAGCCTGGGGCCGTATAATTCACCCCTCCACTTT	CASLGPYNSPLHF
TRBV10-2	NA	TRBJ2-3	TRBD2	24	TGCGCCAGCAGTAAGACGGGACTAGCGGGGCATATACCTCAGGGGTATTCAGTTTCAGATACGCAGTATTTT	CASSKTGLAGHIPQGYSVSDTQYF
TRBV15	few	TRBJ1-6	TRBD1	19	TGTGCCACCAGCAGAGATTCTAGGGGTCGATACAGGGGAGATTCACCCCTCCACTTT	CATSRDSRGRYRGDSPLHF
TRBV18	NA	TRBJ1-5	NA	15	TGTGCCAGCTCACCGATAGACAGCTTGAATCAGCCCCAGCATTTT	CASSPIDSLNQPQHF
TRBV3-1/TRBV3-2	NA	TRBJ1-3	NA	12	TGTGCCAGCAGCCATGAGAAAAACACCATATATTTT	CASSHEKNTIYF
TRBV19	NA	TRBJ2-1	NA	14	TGTGCCGTTAACAGGGGGGGGACCTACAATGAGCAGTTCTTC	CAVNRGGTYNEQFF
TRBV5-1	NA	TRBJ2-6	NA	17	TGCGCCAGCAGCTTCCGCGGATCTCTATCTGGGGCCAACGTCCTGACTTTC	CASSFRGSLSGANVLTF
TRBV27	NA	TRBJ2-7	NA	15	TGTGCCAGCAGTCCTCGACAGGCCAACACCTACGAGCAGTACTTC	CASSPRQANTYEQYF
TRBV6-5	NA	TRBJ1-2	TRBD1	15	TGTGCCAGCAGTTACTCGAGGCAGGGGGCGGGCGGCTACACCTTC	CASSYSRQGAGGYTF
TRBV4-2	few	TRBJ1-3	NA	15	TGTGCCAGCAGCCAAAGGGAGAGCTCTGGAAACACCATATATTTT	CASSQRESSGNTIYF
TRBV5-5	NA	TRBJ1-1	TRBD1	15	TGTGCCAGCAGCTTGGGGACAGGGTGGAACACTGAAGCTTTCTTT	CASSLGTGWNTEAFF
TRBV30	NA	TRBJ1-5	TRBD1	16	TGTGCCTGGAGTAGCACCGGCAGGGGGCTGGGTCAGCCCCAGCATTTT	CAWSSTGRGLGQPQHF
TRBV11-1	NA	TRBJ2-6	NA	13	TGTGCCAGCGGAGTCTCTGGGGCCAACGTCCTGACTTTC	CASGVSGANVLTF
TRBV5-1	NA	TRBJ2-1	TRBD2	16	TGCGCCAGCAGCCCGATGGGACTAGCGCCATTGAATGAGCAGTTCTTC	CASSPMGLAPLNEQFF
TRBV15	few	TRBJ2-5	TRBD1	14	TGTGCCACCAGCAGCCGGACAGGGTCCGAGACCCAGTACTTC	CATSSRTGSETQYF
TRBV7-9	NA	TRBJ2-5	NA	13	TGTGCCAGCAGCTGGGGGCAGAAAGAGACCCAGTACTTC	CASSWGQKETQYF
TRBV5-4	NA	TRBJ2-3	NA	16	TGTGCCAGCAGCCCTGGACTTTCCGACCGCACAGATACGCAGTATTTT	CASSPGLSDRTDTQYF
TRBV25-1	NA	TRBJ2-1	TRBD2	14	TGTGCCAGCACTAGCGGGTCGATTAGTGGTGAGCAGTTCTTC	CASTSGSISGEQFF
TRBV2	NA	TRBJ1-4	NA	17	TGTGCCAGCAGTGCGGTTGGGACGGGACACCTTAATGAAAAACTGTTTTTT	CASSAVGTGHLNEKLFF